This T cell receptor (beta chain) originates from a study of blood T cell repertoires in COVID-19. Turning to the study itself: Sources were T cells, B-cell-depleted T cells, or PBMCs; the material itself was cDNA or gDNA.

Authors' processing steps: The assay estimated nucleated cells by amplifying reference gene primers. Repertoires were generated with immunoSEQ multiplex PCR, while TCRdb's copy carries only in-frame clones and drops some. V and J calls plus clone size are reproduced from that table; the DNA served to infer D and trimming. This table holds some 460,000 clones, 87% found once. The age range of participants was about 18 to 100 years, with residence in more than 20 US areas. Cohort assignment relied on participant-reported clinical history. Germline V gives CDR1 MDHEN, CDR2 SYDVKM. The CDR3 extends over 15 amino acids. V was pared by 4 bases and J by 7 bases, with 10 bases of the junction left unmatched.

Sequenced: PBMCs or T cells enriched from blood (not recorded which). The receptor's source is a woman aged 18-29 years who had recovered from COVID-19. The chain combines TRBV28 with TRBJ2-7, with 10 bases lining up with TRBD2. DNA for the CDR3: TGTGCCAGCAGTTATCCGGGACTAGCGAGGGAAGAGCAGTACTTC. This translates into CASSYPGLAREEQYF.